This entry lists 8 T cell receptor beta chains sequenced from one sample in a study of control samples from healthy donors and cancer patients. Here immunoSEQ multiplex PCR was the method, and the copy in TCRdb shows in-frame clones only, minus some. The sample contains roughly 92,000 clones, approximately 90% of which appear only once. The sample taken for sequencing was blood. The receptors here all came from a woman aged 45 to 65 in good health.

This clone was recorded once. One end of the junction is discordant with germline, which a read error may explain. This sequence joins TRBV28 and TRBJ2-1; perhaps TRBD2 as D (7 bases). The CDR3 is made up of 14 amino acids. Per germline, CDR1 MDHEN and CDR2 SYDVKM. The CDR3 nucleotides are TGTGCCAGCAGTCCGGGGGGCCCCTACAATGAGCAGCTCTTC. Its translation: CASSPGGPYNEQLF.

The gene calls are TRBV2 and TRBJ2-7; 9 bases are a match to TRBD2. CDR1 and CDR2 (germline): SNHLY, FYNNEI. V was pared by 4 bases and J by 5 bases, with 9 bases of the junction left unmatched. This CDR3 contains 15 residues. The CDR3 sequence: CASSAEGTSNHEQYF. The CDR3 DNA follows: TGTGCCAGCAGTGCGGAGGGGACTAGCAACCACGAGCAGTACTTC.

This clone was found a few times. J is TRBJ2-3 and V is TRBV11-1; 9 positions match TRBD2. The junction had 7 bases not matched to a gene; V was cut back by 5 bases and J by 4 bases. This CDR3 is built from 15 residues. The germline CDR1 and CDR2 sequences are SGHAT and FQDESV (reference sequence). The CDR3 DNA follows: TGTGCCAGCAGCACCGGGACTAGCTATTCAGATACGCAGTATTTT. Its translation: CASSTGTSYSDTQYF.

The J gene is TRBJ1-5, the V gene TRBV6-1; D is perhaps TRBD1 (6 bases). V was trimmed by 0 bases and J by 2 bases, leaving 14 bases between them. The germline V gene has CDR1 MNHNS and CDR2 SASEGT. CDR3 length: 17 amino acids. CDR3 DNA sequence: TGTGCCAGCAGTGAAGCGCTTCGGGGGACACGCAATCAGCCCCAGCATTTT. Its protein product is CASSEALRGTRNQPQHF.

The chain carries TRBV4-1 and TRBJ2-1, with 8 bases matching TRBD2. Germline trimming cut 2 bases from V and 1 base from J; bases unmatched to any gene: 4. Germline-derived CDR1 and CDR2 are MGHRA and YSYEKL. CDR3 size: 16 residues. The CDR3 region is CASSQRTSGSYNEQFF. The DNA for the CDR3 is TGCGCCAGCAGCCAACGCACTAGCGGTTCCTACAATGAGCAGTTCTTC.

The genes are TRBV7-9 and TRBJ2-1; tentatively, D is TRBD1 (5 bases). CDR3 length equals 11 residues. V was cut by 5 bases and J by 8 bases, with 7 bases left in between. The germline gives CDR1 SEHNR, CDR2 FQNEAQ (reference sequence). The CDR3 protein is CASSPQDEQFF. The DNA for the CDR3 is TGTGCCAGCAGCCCACAGGATGAGCAGTTCTTC.

The chain couples TRBV4-2 to TRBJ2-2; the match to TRBD1 covers 11 bases. Germline values: CDR1 LGHNA, CDR2 YNFKEQ. The CDR3 runs 17 residues. The J segment lost 4 bases and the V segment lost 3 bases, leaving 7 bases of the junction unmatched. This CDR3 reads CASSQPDRGRGTGELFF. The DNA for the CDR3 is TGTGCCAGCAGCCAGCCGGACAGGGGGCGCGGCACCGGGGAGCTGTTTTTT.

This chain connects TRBV5-8 to TRBJ2-7; TRBD1 matches at 7 bases. The CDR3 loop spans 17 amino acids. CDR1 SGHTS and CDR2 YDEGEE come from the germline V gene. Losses at the gene ends were 1 base for V and 1 base for J; bases not matched to a gene: 11. CDR3 DNA sequence: TGTGCCAGCAGCTTGAGCACAGGGGTTATTCAGTCCTACGAGCAGTACTTC. Translation gives CASSLSTGVIQSYEQYF.